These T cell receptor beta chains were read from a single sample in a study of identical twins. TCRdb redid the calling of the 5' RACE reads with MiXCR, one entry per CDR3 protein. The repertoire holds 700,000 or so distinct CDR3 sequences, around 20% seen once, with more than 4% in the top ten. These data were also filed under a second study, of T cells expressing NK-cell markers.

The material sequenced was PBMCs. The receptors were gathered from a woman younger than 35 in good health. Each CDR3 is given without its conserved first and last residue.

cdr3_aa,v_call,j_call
ASSQKRGYNEQF,TRBV19,TRBJ2-1
ASILTGGVDEKLF,TRBV7-9,TRBJ1-4
ASSFGGGQVRTQY,TRBV7-9,TRBJ2-5
SARAFNYEQY,TRBV20-1,TRBJ2-7
ASSLQVRSGANVLT,TRBV7-8,TRBJ2-6
ASSLSDGSSYEQY,TRBV4-3,TRBJ2-7
SARDGGFSYNEQF,TRBV20-1,TRBJ2-1
ASSQERRYNEQF,TRBV4-3,TRBJ2-1
ASSFPGRWTGELF,TRBV5-6,TRBJ2-2
SALDPWRSPLH,TRBV20-1,TRBJ1-6
ASSQSGWDSPLH,TRBV7-9,TRBJ1-6
ASSYASGGSDTQY,TRBV6-5,TRBJ2-3
ASSLGRNAPDTQY,TRBV13,TRBJ2-3
ASSISSSNTGELF,TRBV9,TRBJ2-2
ASSAGAGNYGYT,TRBV4-2,TRBJ1-2
SARAPGEREQY,TRBV20-1,TRBJ2-7
ASSGPGNEQF,TRBV13,TRBJ2-1
ASSQTSGPYNEQF,TRBV4-3,TRBJ2-1
SALEYEQF,TRBV20-1,TRBJ2-1
SVAHDRGATEAF,TRBV29-1,TRBJ1-1
ASSLRDFSYNEQF,TRBV7-2,TRBJ2-1
SARDLTGPQETQY,TRBV20-1,TRBJ2-5
ASSGMGTSGSYNEQF,TRBV5-5,TRBJ2-1
ASSLAGIANTEAF,TRBV7-9,TRBJ1-1
ASSLSPGLADPGGTDTQY,TRBV7-3,TRBJ2-3
AGSENTEAF,TRBV12-5,TRBJ1-1
ASSLAREGYESYEQY,TRBV5-1,TRBJ2-7
ASSLVRTPLH,TRBV12-3/TRBV12-4,TRBJ1-6
ASSYGDRGDEQY,TRBV6-5,TRBJ2-7
ASSPLPGLPNTGELF,TRBV18,TRBJ2-2
SVDWGTYGYT,TRBV29-1,TRBJ1-2
ASSLNGDNEQF,TRBV11-2,TRBJ2-1
ASTDRGQYGDTQY,TRBV5-1,TRBJ2-3
AISESIAGGSYEQY,TRBV10-3,TRBJ2-7
ASSPIAGRQY,TRBV6-5,TRBJ2-3
ASSLAPPSTDTQY,TRBV12-3/TRBV12-4,TRBJ2-3
SARHPSGSKDEQF,TRBV20-1,TRBJ2-1
SATGQGEQPQH,TRBV20-1,TRBJ1-5
ASSLILGRGPSSYNEQF,TRBV27,TRBJ2-1
ASRSATLLPYEQY,TRBV28,TRBJ2-7
AFSPWVRGGPNTGELF,TRBV12-3/TRBV12-4,TRBJ2-2
SVLSGSSYNEQF,TRBV29-1,TRBJ2-1
ASSHLGQGRDEQF,TRBV4-3,TRBJ2-1
SARTTSGNTIY,TRBV20-1,TRBJ1-3
ASSSPSQGNQPQH,TRBV6-2/TRBV6-3,TRBJ1-5
ASSPYGDNEKLF,TRBV5-1,TRBJ1-4
AISESMAGTDYGYT,TRBV10-3,TRBJ1-2
ASSLRGGTGGQPQH,TRBV5-6,TRBJ1-5
ATSDTGDNEQF,TRBV24-1,TRBJ2-1
ASSPAGTGGSYEQY,TRBV7-2,TRBJ2-7
ASSLGTGHGYEQY,TRBV7-3,TRBJ2-7
ASSPRTGSFEDEQF,TRBV12-3/TRBV12-4,TRBJ2-1
ASSYSMGKQY,TRBV6-2/TRBV6-3,TRBJ2-7
ASSYAGTSVDNEQF,TRBV6-2/TRBV6-3,TRBJ2-1
ASSQGTPSSEKLF,TRBV12-3/TRBV12-4,TRBJ1-4
ASSPSGDEKLF,TRBV6-1,TRBJ1-4
ASRSGRVLGETQY,TRBV9,TRBJ2-5
ASSFGETNTEAF,TRBV7-3,TRBJ1-1
SGRWMTDTQY,TRBV20-1,TRBJ2-3